This T cell receptor beta chain comes out of a study of lymphopenia after photon versus proton radiotherapy. Sequencing was performed with immunoSEQ multiplex PCR; in TCRdb, only in-frame clones are kept and a portion is missing. The sample has 13,000 or so clones; roughly 90% are singletons. Regarding the study as a whole: After lymphocyte nadir, photon-treated repertoires showed oligoclonal expansion, especially CD8+ Temra. A bigger post-nadir fall in TCR diversity correlated inversely with survival time in deceased patients. Authors raise, but do not show, better survival with proton therapy. Photon-treated patients lost naive T cells and TCR diversity; proton-treated stayed stable.

Turning to this clone: Its antigen is unidentified.

In germline, CDR1 is LGHNA, CDR2 YNFKEQ. The CDR3 is made up of 17 amino acids. V dropped 5 bases and J dropped 6; count of bases not matched to a gene: 11. Source: peripheral blood, taken from a patient treated with proton-based radiotherapy. The chain employs TRBV4-2 and TRBJ2-1, with TRBD2 matching over 12 bases. The TCR originated in a man aged 60-69 years with pancreatic cancer. The CDR3 DNA is TGTGCCAGCAGCTCAGAAATGAGACTAGCGGGGGTCAATGAGCAGTTCTTC. Translation gives CASSSEMRLAGVNEQFF.